This entry lists 16 T cell receptor beta chains sequenced from one sample in a study of T cell repertoires in aging, cancer and after chemotherapy. Multiplex touch-down PCR with TRB-A/B primers amplified rearranged V-D-J TRB sequences. TCRdb fed the multiplex PCR reads into MiXCR, producing one record per CDR3 protein. Counted here are 2,500 to 3,500 distinct CDR3 sequences, roughly a third occurring once; the ten biggest clones make up 65% to 70%. The template was genomic DNA from peripheral blood, not RNA. Input material: blood. Source of these receptors: a human donor with a solid tumor.

This clonotype was counted a few times. The gene calls are TRBV12-3 or TRBV12-4 and TRBJ1-5, with D perhaps TRBD1 (6 bases). CDR3 length: 14 amino acids. Trimming pared 4 bases from V and 3 bases from J, leaving 10 bases between. In DNA, the CDR3 is TGTGCCAGCAGTTCAGACAGGTCCAATCAGCCCCAGCATTTT. It translates to CASSSDRSNQPQHF.

About this clonotype: An end of the junction differs from the germline gene, which may be a read error. The chain carries TRBV6-5 and TRBJ2-7; 9 nucleotides align to TRBD1. Per the germline V gene, CDR1 is MNHEY and CDR2 is SVGAGI. This CDR3 has 13 amino acids. The CDR3 is CASTGTGSYAQYF. The CDR3 DNA is TGTGCCAGCACCGGGACAGGGAGCTACGCGCAGTACTTC.

This clonotype has a handful of counts. J is TRBJ2-5 and V is TRBV12-3 or TRBV12-4; weak D call: TRBD2 (5 bases). The CDR3 spans 14 residues. The V end was cut by 3 bases, the J end by 2 bases, with 10 bases between. The CDR3 DNA reads as TGTGCCAGCAGTTTCGGGATGTCTCAAGAGACCCAGTACTTC. It codes for CASSFGMSQETQYF.

This clonotype occurred a few times. The rearrangement uses TRBV30 and TRBJ1-4; D perhaps matches TRBD1 (5 bases). The CDR3 runs to 14 residues. Germline CDR1 GTSNPN, CDR2 SVGIG (reference sequence). The V and J ends lost 3 bases and 5 bases respectively, with 13 bases between them. CDR3 in amino acids: CAWRGVAPNEKLFF. In DNA form, the CDR3 reads TGTGCCTGGAGAGGGGTAGCCCCAAATGAAAAACTGTTTTTT.

This clonotype occurred a few times. The chain uses TRBV15 and TRBJ1-4, with 7 bases that match TRBD1. V gave up 3 bases and J gave up 2 bases; unmatched junction bases: 6. CDR3 length: 16 amino acids. Germline CDR1 reads LNHNV; CDR2 reads YYDKDF (reference sequence). The DNA for the CDR3 is TGTGCCACCAGCAGGGTAACAGGGGCGACTAATGAAAAACTGTTTTTT. It translates to CATSRVTGATNEKLFF.

J is TRBJ2-3 and V is TRBV5-6, with 16 bases lining up with TRBD2. The germline V gene has CDR1 SGHDT and CDR2 YYEEEE. V shed 3 bases and J 6 bases; nucleotides not matched to a gene: 7. This CDR3 has 17 amino acids. This CDR3 reads CASSSEGLAGGPDTQYF. CDR3 DNA: TGTGCCAGCAGCTCGGAGGGACTAGCGGGGGGGCCCGATACGCAGTATTTT.

Note on this clonotype: A junction end diverges from the germline sequence, so it may reflect a read error. V usage is TRBV5-6 and J usage is TRBJ1-5; tentatively, D is TRBD1 (5 bases). CDR3 length equals 14 residues. Germline-derived CDR1 and CDR2 are SGHDT and YYEEEE. CDR3 region: CASSLAPGDQPQHF. DNA for the CDR3: TGCGCCAGCAGCTTGGCTCCGGGGGATCAGCCCCAGCATTTT. Variable domain in full (rest from reference TRBV5-6 and TRBJ1-5): DAGVTQSPTHLIKTRGQQVTLRCSPKSGHDTVSWYQQALGQGPQFIFQYYEEEERQRGNFPDRFSGHQFPNYSSELNVNALLLGDSALYLCASSLAPGDQPQHFGDGTRLSIL.

V and J are TRBV11-2 and TRBJ2-3; D is perhaps TRBD2 (7 bases). This CDR3 is built from 14 residues. V was pared by 6 bases and J by 5 bases, with 15 bases between. Germline values: CDR1 SGHAT, CDR2 FQNNGV. This CDR3 is CASSYSGGGDTQYF. DNA of the CDR3: TGTGCCAGCAGTTACTCGGGGGGCGGAGATACGCAGTATTTT.

This clonotype was counted a few times. The V gene is TRBV27, the J gene TRBJ1-4; D possibly corresponds to TRBD1 (6 bases). The germline V gene has CDR1 MNHEY and CDR2 SMNVEV (reference sequence). V lost 5 bases, J lost 7 bases, and 17 bases lay in between. The CDR3 extends over 15 amino acids. CDR3 sequence (DNA): TGTGCCAGCAGTCCCGCGCAGGGGTTTGGTGAAAAACTGTTTTTT. Translation gives CASSPAQGFGEKLFF. The whole variable domain, filled in from reference TRBV27 and TRBJ1-4, reads EAQVTQNPRYLITVTGKKLTVTCSQNMNHEYMSWYRQDPGLGLRQIYYSMNVEVTDKGDVPEGYKVSRKEKRNFPLILESPSPNQTSLYFCASSPAQGFGEKLFFGSGTQLSVL.

This chain connects TRBV6-4 to TRBJ1-5, with D uncertain. The CDR3 length is 13 residues. Per germline, CDR1 MRHNA and CDR2 SNTAGT. V lost 5 bases and J lost 4, with 9 bases in between. The CDR3 here is CASSPGPNQPQHF. As DNA, the CDR3 is TGTGCCAGCAGTCCCGGTCCGAATCAGCCCCAGCATTTT.

The rearrangement joins TRBV5-4 to TRBJ2-7, with D perhaps matching TRBD2 (6 bases). The CDR3 consists of 15 residues. Trimming cost V 0 bases and J 2 bases, with 12 bases left between them. Germline-derived CDR1 and CDR2 are SGHNT and YYREEE (reference sequence). The CDR3 sequence: CASSLGGGDPYEQYF. The CDR3 nucleotides are TGTGCCAGCAGCTTGGGGGGCGGGGACCCCTACGAGCAGTACTTC.

The gene calls are TRBV6-5 and TRBJ2-1, with a possible D match to TRBD1 (5 bases). The CDR3 extends over 17 amino acids. Germline values: CDR1 MNHEY, CDR2 SVGAGI. Trimming pared 4 bases from V and 4 bases from J, leaving 20 bases between. DNA of the CDR3: TGTGCCAGCAGTTTCACCAGGTCACCCAAGGGGTACAATGAGCAGTTCTTC. Translation: CASSFTRSPKGYNEQFF.

The table lists this clonotype with a few counts. CDR3 DNA sequence: TGTGCCAGCAGTTTTAGGGGCCTAAACAATGAGCAGTTCTTC. This codes for CASSFRGLNNEQFF. The V and J genes are TRBV12-3 or TRBV12-4 and TRBJ2-1; the D gene is possibly TRBD1 (5 bases). The CDR3 totals 14 residues. The V gene lost 3 bases and the J gene lost 5 bases, with 11 bases spanning the gap.

This chain joins TRBV12-3 or TRBV12-4 and TRBJ2-2; 7 nucleotides agree with TRBD1. The CDR3 consists of 15 residues. Losses at the gene ends were 4 bases for V and 4 bases for J; bases not matched to a gene: 6. Written as DNA, the CDR3 is TGTGCCAGCAGTTCTGACAGGGAGTTCACCGGGGAGCTGTTTTTT. Protein: CASSSDREFTGELFF.

V usage is TRBV6-5 and J usage is TRBJ2-7; tentatively, D is TRBD1 (5 bases). The CDR3 totals 13 residues. V dropped 6 bases and J dropped 3 bases, with 12 bases sitting between them. From germline, CDR1 is MNHEY and CDR2 SVGAGI. CDR3: CASSLDRHYEQYF. CDR3 DNA: TGTGCCAGCAGCCTAGACAGACACTACGAGCAGTACTTC.

This clonotype is categorized as medium-sized. The chain carries TRBV30 and TRBJ1-3; weak D call: TRBD1 (6 bases). Germline CDR1 and CDR2: GTSNPN and SVGIG (reference sequence). The CDR3 is 14 amino acids. Trimming took 2 bases from V and 4 from J, leaving 12 bases between them. The CDR3: CAWSQQGVGNTIYF. In DNA form, the CDR3 reads TGTGCCTGGAGTCAACAGGGTGTCGGAAACACCATATATTTT.